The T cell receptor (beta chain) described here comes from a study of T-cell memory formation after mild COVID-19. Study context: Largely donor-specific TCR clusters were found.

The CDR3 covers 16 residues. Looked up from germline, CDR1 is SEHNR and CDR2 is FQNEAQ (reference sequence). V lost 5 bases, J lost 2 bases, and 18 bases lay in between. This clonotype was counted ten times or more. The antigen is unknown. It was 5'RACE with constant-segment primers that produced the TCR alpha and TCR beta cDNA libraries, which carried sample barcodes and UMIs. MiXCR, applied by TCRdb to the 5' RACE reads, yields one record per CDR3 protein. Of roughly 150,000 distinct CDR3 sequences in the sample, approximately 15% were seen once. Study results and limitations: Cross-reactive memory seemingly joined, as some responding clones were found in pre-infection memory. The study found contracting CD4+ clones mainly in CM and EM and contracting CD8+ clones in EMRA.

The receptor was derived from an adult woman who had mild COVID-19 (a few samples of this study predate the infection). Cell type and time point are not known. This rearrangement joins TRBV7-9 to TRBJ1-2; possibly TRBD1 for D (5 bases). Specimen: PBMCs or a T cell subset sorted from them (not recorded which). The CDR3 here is CASSALPLTDNYGYTF. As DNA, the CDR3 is TGTGCCAGCAGCGCTCTCCCCCTGACAGACAACTATGGCTACACCTTC.